These 12 T cell receptor beta chains originate from one sample sequenced in a study of T cell responses to AZD1222 COVID-19 vaccine (TCRdb year 2021). Preparation of the library involved the immunoSEQ multiplex PCR assay. Here the immuneACCESS table is served through TCRdb, limited to in-frame sequences with V and J called. Missing clones are a known gap in these copies; in checked studies unresolved V genes cover under half, and the rest lacks a known reason. Across this sample there are over 110,000 clones, with more than 90% seen only once. The top ten clonotypes cover about 3% of the sample. The time point label here, explained by the study, means: baseline before first vaccination. The starting material was peripheral blood, obtained on day 0 of AZD1222 vaccination. The receptors were sampled from an adult in good health.

V gene TRBV19 combines with J gene TRBJ1-1; D gene uncertain. V was clipped by 7 bases and J by 1 base, with 7 bases between them. Germline CDR1 reads LNHDA; CDR2 reads SQIVND (reference sequence). The CDR3 is 12 amino acids. The CDR3 sequence is CASIAENTEAFF. The CDR3 bases are TGTGCCAGTATTGCAGAGAACACTGAAGCTTTCTTT.

This clone was counted a single time. This rearrangement joins TRBV12-5 to TRBJ1-3, with D tentatively TRBD1 (5 bases). The V gene lost 0 bases and the J gene lost 0 bases, with 9 bases spanning the gap. This CDR3 contains 16 residues. Germline V lookup: CDR1 LGHNT, CDR2 FRNRAP. The CDR3 coding sequence is TGTGCTAGTGGTTTGGTAACGGGGGACTCTGGAAACACCATATATTTT. Its protein is CASGLVTGDSGNTIYF.

The chain couples TRBV7-6 to TRBJ1-6; 9 nucleotides match TRBD1. The CDR3 runs to 14 residues. The V gene end was trimmed by 5 bases and the J gene end by 5 bases; junction bases not matched to a gene: 1. CDR1 SGHVS and CDR2 FNYEAQ come from the germline V gene. The CDR3 nucleotides are TGTGCCAGCAGCAGGACAGGGGATAATTCACCCCTCCACTTT. Its protein is CASSRTGDNSPLHF.

This chain links TRBV24-1 with TRBJ1-6; 7 nucleotides line up with TRBD1. Germline V CDR1 and CDR2: KGHDR, SFDVKD. This CDR3 region has 17 residues. The J segment lost 7 bases and the V segment lost 4 bases, leaving 12 bases of the junction unmatched. The chain's CDR3 is CATSDPDQQGRNSPLHF. Written as DNA, the CDR3 is TGTGCCACCAGTGACCCGGATCAACAGGGGAGGAATTCACCCCTCCACTTT.

This clone has only one observation. The chain joins TRBV6-2 or TRBV6-3 to TRBJ1-2; D is ambiguous. This CDR3 contains 15 residues. Trimming left V 2 bases short and J 2 bases short, with 12 bases between. CDR1 MNHEY and CDR2 SVGEGT come from the germline V gene. The CDR3 DNA is TGTGCCAGCAGTTACGCACAAACTACCAACTATGGCTACACCTTC. Translated: CASSYAQTTNYGYTF.

V and J are TRBV10-1 and TRBJ1-1; D ambiguous. CDR3 length: 14 amino acids. Per the germline V gene, CDR1 is WNHNN and CDR2 is SYGVQD (reference sequence). With 3 bases removed from V and 4 bases from J, the gap between germline ends came to 12 bases. CDR3 residues: CASSDSPLLTEAFF. CDR3 nucleotide sequence: TGCGCCAGCAGTGATTCACCCCTACTCACTGAAGCTTTCTTT.

About this clone: Other DNA sequences of this sample code for an identical CDR3. The chain has TRBV5-4 and TRBJ2-7, with TRBD1 as a possible D gene (5 bases). CDR1 and CDR2 (germline): SGHNT, YYREEE (reference sequence). Trimming took 4 bases from V and 1 from J, leaving 12 bases between them. The CDR3 sequence is 14 residues long. The CDR3 nucleotides read TGTGCCAGCAGCCCCCAGGGCACTTCCTACGAGCAGTACTTC. Protein sequence: CASSPQGTSYEQYF. The entire variable domain, with the rest obtained from reference TRBV5-4 and TRBJ2-7, is as follows: ETGVTQSPTHLIKTRGQQVTLRCSSQSGHNTVSWYQQALGQGPQFIFQYYREEENGRGNFPPRFSGLQFPNYSSELNVNALELDDSALYLCASSPQGTSYEQYFGPGTRLTVT.

As regards this clone: This CDR3 is missing its conserved last phenylalanine or tryptophan, likely due to a read error. The chain links TRBV10-2 to TRBJ2-6; D ambiguous. V shed 8 bases and J shed 1 base, with 9 bases lying between them. The germline V gene encodes CDR1 WSHSY and CDR2 SAAADI. This CDR3 comprises 14 residues. The CDR3 spells CASLTVSGANVLTL. The CDR3 bases are TGCGCCAGCCTGACCGTTTCTGGGGCCAACGTCCTGACTCTC.

The chain carries TRBV3-1 (or the pseudogene TRBV3-2) and TRBJ1-2; possible D gene TRBD1, 6 bases. The germline CDR1 and CDR2 sequences are LGHDT and YNNKEL (reference sequence). This CDR3 has 13 amino acids. Trimming took off 4 bases at V and 5 bases at J, with 11 bases between the two ends. CDR3 amino acids: CASSRPTGYGYTF. The CDR3 nucleotides are TGTGCCAGCAGCCGCCCTACAGGGTATGGCTACACCTTC.

The V gene is TRBV6-5, the J gene TRBJ2-5; D might be TRBD1 or TRBD2, each matching 5 bases. The germline V gene encodes CDR1 MNHEY and CDR2 SVGAGI. V lost 0 bases and J 1 base, leaving 9 bases between the germline ends. The CDR3 length is 15 residues. CDR3 amino acids: CASSYSTGPQETQYF. The CDR3 DNA reads TGTGCCAGCAGTTACTCGACGGGACCCCAAGAGACCCAGTACTTC.

The CDR3 nucleotides are TGTGCCAGCAGCTTAGGGGAGCCCCAGCATTTT. Translation gives CASSLGEPQHF. The chain recombines TRBV5-8 with TRBJ1-5, with a weak D call TRBD1 (5 bases). Trimming stripped 2 bases from V and 8 bases from J, with 5 bases between. This CDR3 is 11 amino acids long. Germline loops: CDR1 SGHTS, CDR2 YDEGEE.

The chain carries TRBV19 and TRBJ1-3, with D uncertain. Germline assignment: CDR1 LNHDA and CDR2 SQIVND (reference sequence). V was cut by 1 base and J by 1 base, with 5 bases left in between. The CDR3 totals 14 residues. The CDR3 reads CASSIGQSGNTIYF. CDR3 nucleotides: TGTGCCAGTAGTATAGGCCAGTCTGGAAACACCATATATTTT.